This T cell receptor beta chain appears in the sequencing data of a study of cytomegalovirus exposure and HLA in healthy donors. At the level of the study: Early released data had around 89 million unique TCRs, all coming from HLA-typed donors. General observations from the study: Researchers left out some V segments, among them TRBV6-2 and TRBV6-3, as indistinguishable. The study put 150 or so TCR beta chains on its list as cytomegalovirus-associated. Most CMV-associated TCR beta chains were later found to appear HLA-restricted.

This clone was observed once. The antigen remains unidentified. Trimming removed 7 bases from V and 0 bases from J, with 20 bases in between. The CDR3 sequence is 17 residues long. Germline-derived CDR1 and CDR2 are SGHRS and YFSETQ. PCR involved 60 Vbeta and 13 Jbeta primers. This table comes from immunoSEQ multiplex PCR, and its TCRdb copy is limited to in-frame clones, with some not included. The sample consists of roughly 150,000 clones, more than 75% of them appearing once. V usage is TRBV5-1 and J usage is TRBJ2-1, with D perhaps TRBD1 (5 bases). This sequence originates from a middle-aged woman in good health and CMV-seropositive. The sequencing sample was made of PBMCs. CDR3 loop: CASQDTLASSSYNEQFF. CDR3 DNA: TGCGCCAGCCAGGACACCCTGGCCTCGAGCTCCTACAATGAGCAGTTCTTC. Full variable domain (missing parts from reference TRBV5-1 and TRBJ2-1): KAGVTQTPRYLIKTRGQQVTLSCSPISGHRSVSWYQQTPGQGLQFLFEYFSETQRNKGNFPGRFSGRQFSNSRSEMNVSTLELGDSALYLCASQDTLASSSYNEQFFGPGTRLTVL.